The subject of this entry is one T cell receptor (beta chain). This entry belongs to a study of T-cell memory formation after mild COVID-19. TCRdb analysed the 5' RACE reads with MiXCR anew, one entry per CDR3 protein. The table has 350,000 or so distinct CDR3 sequences, roughly 21% seen once; the top ten hold around 13%. Trimming took 3 bases from V and 5 from J; bases not matched to a gene: 10. Looked up from germline, CDR1 is SGDLS and CDR2 is YYNGEE. There are 16 residues in the CDR3. The chain uses TRBV9 and TRBJ1-1, with 10 bases lining up with TRBD1. The specimen was PBMCs or a T cell subset sorted from them (not recorded which). The sequence was collected from an adult woman who had mild COVID-19 (a few samples of this study predate the infection). Cell type and time point are not known. CDR3 sequence (DNA): TGTGCCAGCAGCGCCGAGAGAGGGACAGGGGTAACTGAAGCTTTCTTT. Protein sequence: CASSAERGTGVTEAFF.